The 28 T cell receptor beta chains below come from one sample, sequenced in a study of identical twins. TCRdb independently ran MiXCR on the 5' RACE reads; one entry per CDR3 protein. The repertoire holds 400,000 to 550,000 distinct CDR3 sequences, with less than 25% as singletons. These data were also filed under a second study, of T cells expressing NK-cell markers.

The sample was CD4+ T cells sorted from blood. The receptors derive from a woman between 18 and 30 years old in good health.

This clonotype was found many times. This chain connects TRBV29-1 to TRBJ2-3, with no clear D. V lost 4 bases and J lost 2, with 10 bases in between. The CDR3 sequence is 13 residues long. In germline, CDR1 is SQVTM, CDR2 ANQGSEA. The CDR3 loop reads CSVAINPTDTQYF. The CDR3, as DNA: TGCAGCGTTGCAATCAATCCCACAGATACGCAGTATTTT.

The chain combines TRBV3-1 with TRBJ2-3; D assignment may be TRBD1 or TRBD2 (5 bases each). V lost 5 bases and J lost 2, with 11 bases in between. There are 14 residues in the CDR3. Germline values: CDR1 LGHDT, CDR2 YNNKEL (reference sequence). CDR3 DNA: TGTGCCAGCAGCGTACCGGGGCTCACAGATACGCAGTATTTT. It specifies CASSVPGLTDTQYF.

This chain connects TRBV6-2 or TRBV6-3 to TRBJ2-7; D may be TRBD1 or TRBD2 (5 bases each). This CDR3 comprises 13 residues. Deletions cut 4 bases from V and 6 bases from J, with 13 bases between. Germline lookup yields CDR1 MNHEY and CDR2 SVGEGT. This CDR3 reads CASSLPPGTEQYF. The CDR3 DNA follows: TGTGCCAGCAGTTTGCCTCCGGGGACCGAGCAGTACTTC.

Only a few counts were recorded for this clonotype. This chain connects TRBV5-1 to TRBJ2-2, with D possibly called TRBD1 or TRBD2 (6 bases each). This CDR3 has 15 amino acids. The V end lost 0 bases, the J end lost 7 bases, and 13 bases lay between the germline ends. Per the germline V gene, CDR1 is SGHRS and CDR2 is YFSETQ. Written as DNA, the CDR3 is TGCGCCAGCAGCTTGGGCCGGGGGCGAAACGGGGAGCTGTTTTTT. Its translation: CASSLGRGRNGELFF.

In its sample, this clonotype was seen a few times. The V and J genes are TRBV7-2 and TRBJ1-1; TRBD1 agrees at 8 bases. Germline V lookup: CDR1 SGHTA, CDR2 FQGNSA. With V trimmed by 5 bases and J by 0 bases, 5 bases remained unmatched. The CDR3 runs to 15 residues. The CDR3 DNA reads as TGTGCCAGCAGCCGGACAGGGCCCCTGAACACTGAAGCTTTCTTT. Translating it yields CASSRTGPLNTEAFF.

This clonotype turned up a few times. The gene calls are TRBV7-2 and TRBJ1-1; no clear D gene. This CDR3 has 15 residues. Germline V gene lookup returns CDR1 SGHTA and CDR2 FQGNSA. The V gene lost 3 bases and the J gene lost 3 bases, with 14 bases spanning the gap. CDR3 bases: TGTGCCAGCAGCTTTAGGCGAGGACGGGACACTGAAGCTTTCTTT. It is translated as CASSFRRGRDTEAFF.

The CDR3 nucleotides read TGTGCCAGCAGTCCCGGTCCCAGGGGCTACGAGCAGTACTTC. It translates to CASSPGPRGYEQYF. The chain joins TRBV27 to TRBJ2-7, with D possibly being TRBD1 (6 bases). The CDR3 covers 14 residues. The V end lost 5 bases, the J end lost 3 bases, and 14 bases lay between the germline ends. Germline V gives CDR1 MNHEY, CDR2 SMNVEV (reference sequence).

Only a few counts were recorded for this clonotype. This CDR3 reads CASTEREYNEQFF. The CDR3 DNA reads TGTGCCAGCACCGAGCGGGAGTACAATGAGCAGTTCTTC. The chain has TRBV2 and TRBJ2-1, with 8 bases matching TRBD2. The CDR3 has 13 amino acids. V shed 7 bases and J 4 bases; nucleotides not matched to a gene: 3. From germline, CDR1 is SNHLY and CDR2 FYNNEI.

The rearrangement joins TRBV4-1 to TRBJ2-3; a weak D match, TRBD1 (6 bases). Trimming shortened V by 0 bases and J by 7 bases, and 17 bases separated the two germline ends. CDR1 is MGHRA, CDR2 YSYEKL, per germline. This CDR3 is 16 amino acids long. DNA of the CDR3: TGCGCCAGCAGCCAAGATACGACAGGTCGCACTTATACGCAGTATTTT. Its translation is CASSQDTTGRTYTQYF.

The chain uses TRBV20-1 and TRBJ2-1; D possibly corresponds to TRBD2 (6 bases). V lost 1 base and J 8 bases, leaving 15 bases between the germline ends. Germline CDR1 and CDR2: DFQATT and SNEGSKA (reference sequence). This CDR3 contains 14 residues. CDR3 sequence reads: CSARVRDFGHEQFF. The CDR3 DNA is TGCAGTGCTAGAGTGCGGGATTTCGGACATGAGCAGTTCTTC.

The V gene is TRBV10-3, the J gene TRBJ2-7, with D tentatively TRBD1 (6 bases). Trimming removed 7 bases from V and 5 bases from J, with 12 bases in between. The CDR3 is 12 residues long. Germline-derived CDR1 and CDR2 are ENHRY and SYGVKD. The CDR3 sequence: CAINQGTHEQYF. Here the CDR3 DNA reads TGTGCCATCAACCAGGGGACCCACGAGCAGTACTTC.

The rearrangement uses TRBV7-8 and TRBJ2-5; 9 bases are shared with TRBD2. The CDR3 totals 16 residues. V gave up 5 bases and J gave up 4 bases; unmatched junction bases: 11. Germline V gene data show CDR1 as SGHVS and CDR2 as FQNEAQ. CDR3 sequence (DNA): TGTGCCAGCAGCCTAGGGGGAGCGGGGGGCAGAGAGACCCAGTACTTC. Its translation: CASSLGGAGGRETQYF.

This sequence joins TRBV20-1 and TRBJ2-1, with 8 bases that match TRBD2. V lost 6 bases to trimming and J lost 6 bases; unmatched junction nucleotides: 16. This CDR3 has 16 amino acids. Per germline, CDR1 DFQATT and CDR2 SNEGSKA (reference sequence). DNA of the CDR3: TGCAGTGCCAACGGGGCCCCTAACGGGAGGGCCAATGAGCAGTTCTTC. Its protein product is CSANGAPNGRANEQFF.

The count of this clonotype is one. CDR3 nucleotides: TGTGCCAGCACCTGGCGCATCCCCCCCCAGCCTGGGAAAGATTACGAGCAGTACTTC. Translating gives CASTWRIPPQPGKDYEQYF. The chain recombines TRBV5-6 with TRBJ2-7; D unclear. Looked up from germline, CDR1 is SGHDT and CDR2 is YYEEEE. The V end was cut by 6 bases, the J end by 4 bases, with 32 bases between. This CDR3 comprises 19 residues. The variable domain in full, completed from reference TRBV5-6 and TRBJ2-7, reads DAGVTQSPTHLIKTRGQQVTLRCSPKSGHDTVSWYQQALGQGPQFIFQYYEEEERQRGNFPDRFSGHQFPNYSSELNVNALLLGDSALYLCASTWRIPPQPGKDYEQYFGPGTRLTVT.

The V gene is TRBV6-6, the J gene TRBJ2-7; D may be TRBD1 or TRBD2 (5 bases each). This CDR3 region has 13 residues. V dropped 7 bases and J dropped 7 bases, with 17 bases sitting between them. Germline-derived CDR1 and CDR2 are MNHNY and SVGAGI (reference sequence). CDR3 in amino acids: CASKRDGALEQYF. CDR3 nucleotide sequence: TGTGCCAGCAAACGGGACGGGGCTTTGGAGCAGTACTTC.

This clonotype was counted ten times or more. The V call is TRBV4-2, the J call TRBJ2-3, with 10 positions matching TRBD2. V lost 1 base to trimming and J lost 3 bases; unmatched junction nucleotides: 4. The germline CDR1 and CDR2 sequences are LGHNA and YNFKEQ. The CDR3 is 16 amino acids. For the CDR3, the DNA is TGTGCCAGCAGCCAAGTACAAGCGGGGGGGACAGATACGCAGTATTTT. Translated, it gives CASSQVQAGGTDTQYF.

In its sample, this clonotype was seen a few times. The V gene is TRBV3-1, the J gene TRBJ2-7; no clear D. CDR3 length: 14 residues. CDR1 is LGHDT, CDR2 YNNKEL, per germline (reference sequence). Trimming pared 5 bases from V and 0 bases from J, leaving 11 bases between. The CDR3 DNA reads as TGTGCCAGCAGCTGGGGAACCAGCTCCTACGAGCAGTACTTC. Encoded protein: CASSWGTSSYEQYF.

This clonotype turned up a few times. V and J are TRBV20-1 and TRBJ2-5; D is possibly TRBD2 (6 bases). Germline lookup yields CDR1 DFQATT and CDR2 SNEGSKA (reference sequence). V gave up 6 bases and J gave up 5 bases, with 16 bases separating them. CDR3 length equals 13 residues. The DNA for the CDR3 is TGCAGTGCACTAGCCGGAGGGGCGGAGACCCAGTACTTC. As protein: CSALAGGAETQYF.

The V and J genes are TRBV5-6 and TRBJ2-2; 8 bases match TRBD2. The CDR3 sequence is 17 residues long. Losses at the gene ends were 0 bases for V and 3 bases for J; bases not matched to a gene: 7. CDR1 and CDR2 from the germline V gene are SGHDT and YYEEEE. The CDR3: CASSLGVGGGYTGELFF. The CDR3 bases are TGTGCCAGCAGCTTGGGCGTAGGCGGGGGGTACACCGGGGAGCTGTTTTTT.

CDR3 in amino acids: CASSLGGRASADIQYF. For the CDR3, the DNA is TGCGCCAGCAGCTTGGGAGGTCGGGCGTCGGCGGACATTCAGTACTTC. The genes are TRBV5-1 and TRBJ2-4; D is undetermined. The CDR3 has 16 residues. V was pared by 0 bases and J by 8 bases, with 18 bases between. Looked up from germline, CDR1 is SGHRS and CDR2 is YFSETQ.

The V call is TRBV20-1, the J call TRBJ2-3; no clear D. The CDR3 is made up of 13 amino acids. With 6 bases removed from V and 5 bases from J, the gap between germline ends came to 15 bases. Germline values: CDR1 DFQATT, CDR2 SNEGSKA (reference sequence). CDR3 region: CSAIRSVRDTQYF. DNA of the CDR3: TGCAGTGCGATACGTAGTGTACGAGATACGCAGTATTTT.

This chain uses TRBV20-1 with TRBJ2-1; 7 nucleotides line up with TRBD1. The germline V gene encodes CDR1 DFQATT and CDR2 SNEGSKA (reference sequence). This CDR3 has 13 amino acids. J lost 7 bases, V lost 6 bases, and 9 bases had no gene match. CDR3 coding DNA: TGCAGTGCCCCGGACAGGTTAGGAAATGAGCAGTTCTTC. Its translation: CSAPDRLGNEQFF.

This clonotype has a handful of counts. CDR3 DNA: TGTGCCAGCAGCTCTCTACTAAATTCACCCCTCCACTTT. Residues: CASSSLLNSPLHF. The chain joins TRBV11-2 to TRBJ1-6; D gene unclear. Trimming pared 4 bases from V and 7 bases from J, leaving 8 bases between. The CDR3 has 13 amino acids. The germline V gene encodes CDR1 SGHAT and CDR2 FQNNGV.

This chain uses TRBV11-2 with TRBJ2-1; possibly TRBD2 for D (6 bases). The CDR3 has 16 amino acids. Between the trimmed V and J ends, which lost 6 bases and 9 bases, there was a span of 24 bases. CDR1 is SGHAT, CDR2 FQNNGV, per germline. CDR3 DNA sequence: TGTGCCAGCAGTTCAAGACTAGATAACCTGATAGGTGAGCAGTTCTTC. It is translated as CASSSRLDNLIGEQFF.

This clonotype was seen ten or more times. CDR3 residues: CASSHTAHGGEKLFF. In DNA, the CDR3 is TGTGCCAGCAGCCATACGGCACACGGGGGTGAAAAACTGTTTTTT. The genes are TRBV3-1 and TRBJ1-4; a possible D gene is TRBD1 (5 bases). V was cut by 3 bases and J by 7 bases, with 15 bases left in between. The CDR3 extends over 15 amino acids. Germline V lookup: CDR1 LGHDT, CDR2 YNNKEL (reference sequence).

The chain uses TRBV20-1 and TRBJ2-7; D is possibly TRBD2 (6 bases). Germline V gene lookup returns CDR1 DFQATT and CDR2 SNEGSKA (reference sequence). The CDR3 totals 11 residues. V was cut by 7 bases and J by 7 bases, with 14 bases left in between. The CDR3 DNA reads TGCAGTGTTTCAAGGGAGGAAGAGCAGTACTTC. Its translation: CSVSREEEQYF.

This rearrangement joins TRBV29-1 to TRBJ2-5; possibly TRBD2 for D (6 bases). Germline lookup yields CDR1 SQVTM and CDR2 ANQGSEA. The CDR3 totals 16 residues. The ends were cut back, 1 base at V and 4 bases at J, with 19 bases in the middle. The CDR3 DNA sequence: TGCAGCGTTGAAGTGGGAACGTGGGGTAGCGGAGAGACCCAGTACTTC. Translating gives CSVEVGTWGSGETQYF.

This chain joins TRBV4-3 and TRBJ2-7; 11 nucleotides line up with TRBD1. The CDR3 runs to 17 residues. Per germline, CDR1 LGHNA and CDR2 YSLEER. The trim removed 1 base at V and 2 bases at J, leaving 7 bases unmatched. CDR3 sequence reads: CASSQGNPGQGAYEQYF. CDR3 DNA: TGCGCCAGCAGCCAAGGGAATCCGGGACAGGGGGCCTACGAGCAGTACTTC.